This TCR beta chain was obtained from a study of blood T cell repertoires in COVID-19. Study summary: Material from acute and convalescent COVID-19 was sourced from the United States, Italy and Spain. T cells, B-cell-depleted T cells, or PBMCs supplied cDNA or gDNA.

The germline V gene has CDR1 KGHDR and CDR2 SFDVKD. The CDR3 has 14 amino acids. The V end lost 5 bases, the J end lost 3 bases, and 12 bases lay between the germline ends. Per the authors' pipeline: For nucleated cells, counts were estimated from reference gene primer amplification. This table comes from immunoSEQ multiplex PCR, and its TCRdb copy is limited to in-frame clones, with some not included. V, J and clone size reflect that table, while D and trimming were determined from the DNA. The repertoire holds hundreds of thousands of clones, with 75% to 85% as singletons. The chain has TRBV24-1 and TRBJ1-1, with D uncertain. This clonotype was obtained from a woman aged 80 or over with COVID-19, enrolled during active disease. Sequences were obtained from peripheral blood. For the CDR3, the DNA is TGTGCCACCAGTGCGGGGAGTGGTGACACTGAAGCTTTCTTT. It encodes CATSAGSGDTEAFF.